These 17 T cell receptor beta chains share one sample of origin, sequenced in a study of blood T cell repertoires in COVID-19. Assay used: immunoSEQ multiplex PCR; TCRdb lists only in-frame clones, some missing. The table has 200,000 to 250,000 clones, approximately 82% seen once. The sample consisted of peripheral blood. The receptors stem from a human donor in a cohort sampled during active COVID-19.

The chain links TRBV7-6 to TRBJ2-7; TRBD2 aligns across 8 bases. V was pared by 1 base and J by 0 bases, with 5 bases of the junction left unmatched. The V gene's germline CDR1 is SGHVS and CDR2 FNYEAQ. The CDR3 has 16 amino acids. This CDR3 is CASSLVGGRSSYEQYF. For the CDR3, the DNA is TGTGCCAGCAGCTTAGTGGGCGGGAGGTCCTCCTACGAGCAGTACTTC.

The chain joins TRBV27 to TRBJ2-3; 8 bases map to TRBD2. Losses at the gene ends were 6 bases for V and 2 bases for J; bases not matched to a gene: 19. The germline CDR1 and CDR2 sequences are MNHEY and SMNVEV (reference sequence). The CDR3 extends over 19 amino acids. CDR3 DNA sequence: TGTGCCAGCAGCTCCCCCTCCTTTGCGGGAGGCCCCCCCACAGATACGCAGTATTTT. As protein: CASSSPSFAGGPPTDTQYF.

This clone was recorded once. This sequence joins TRBV28 and TRBJ1-1, with 8 positions matching TRBD1. CDR1 and CDR2 (germline): MDHEN, SYDVKM. This CDR3 is 15 amino acids long. J lost 4 bases, V lost 5 bases, and 9 bases had no gene match. For the CDR3, the DNA is TGTGCCAGCAGTACACGACAGGGGATGGGCACTGAAGCTTTCTTT. This sequence encodes CASSTRQGMGTEAFF.

The V call is TRBV28, the J call TRBJ2-1; 7 bases match TRBD2. The CDR3 sequence is 13 residues long. The germline CDR1 and CDR2 sequences are MDHEN and SYDVKM. J gave up 8 bases and V 5 bases, and 6 bases lay outside the gene matches. The CDR3 nucleotides read TGTGCCAGCAGTAGGACTAGTAACTATGAGCAGTTCTTC. Amino acid sequence: CASSRTSNYEQFF.

V usage is TRBV3-1 (or the pseudogene TRBV3-2) and J usage is TRBJ1-2; D is unresolved. Germline V lookup: CDR1 LGHDT, CDR2 YNNKEL (reference sequence). The CDR3 extends over 13 amino acids. V was clipped by 3 bases and J by 1 base, with 6 bases between them. CDR3 residues: CASSHTDNYGYTF. For the CDR3, the DNA is TGTGCCAGCAGCCACACAGATAACTATGGCTACACCTTC.

The chain carries TRBV7-8 and TRBJ2-2; no definite D call. This CDR3 is built from 16 residues. The germline V and J ends were trimmed by 2 bases and 3 bases, with 13 bases remaining between them. Germline V lookup: CDR1 SGHVS, CDR2 FQNEAQ. The CDR3 sequence is CASSLKQWADTGELFF. For the CDR3, the DNA is TGTGCCAGCAGCTTAAAACAGTGGGCCGACACCGGGGAGCTGTTTTTT.

V gene TRBV25-1 combines with J gene TRBJ2-7; 8 bases align to TRBD2. Looked up from germline, CDR1 is MGHDK and CDR2 is SYGVNS. V gave up 6 bases and J gave up 4 bases; unmatched junction bases: 11. The CDR3 length is 15 residues. The CDR3 loop reads CASRAPGGAGYEQYF. The CDR3 region has the DNA TGTGCCAGCAGAGCCCCGGGGGGGGCAGGTTACGAGCAGTACTTC.

The J gene is TRBJ1-2, the V gene TRBV6-4; 8 bases are shared with TRBD1. V lost 6 bases and J lost 7; bases outside the gene matches: 7. The CDR3 is 13 amino acids. Germline assignment: CDR1 MRHNA and CDR2 SNTAGT. The CDR3 reads CASSLTGDGGYTF. The CDR3 nucleotides read TGTGCCAGCAGCCTGACAGGGGACGGTGGCTACACCTTC.

The chain links TRBV5-5 to TRBJ2-1; the match to TRBD1 covers 7 bases. The V and J ends lost 0 bases and 7 bases, in that order; junction bases with no gene match: 10. CDR3 length equals 16 residues. Germline V CDR1 and CDR2: SGHKS, YYEKEE (reference sequence). The CDR3 loop is CASSLVWTGSVNEQFF. The CDR3 region has the DNA TGTGCCAGCAGCTTGGTCTGGACAGGTAGTGTGAATGAGCAGTTCTTC.

The chain has TRBV28 and TRBJ2-3, with 15 bases fitting TRBD2. The CDR3 runs 19 residues. With 5 bases clipped from V and 5 bases from J, the junction kept 14 bases outside the gene matches. The germline gives CDR1 MDHEN, CDR2 SYDVKM. The CDR3 loop is CASSRFGLAGGPMIDTQYF. Written as DNA, the CDR3 is TGTGCCAGCAGTCGGTTCGGACTAGCGGGAGGGCCGATGATAGATACGCAGTATTTT.

The J gene is TRBJ2-7, the V gene TRBV3-1 (or the pseudogene TRBV3-2); TRBD2 matches 12 bases. The germline V gene has CDR1 LGHDT and CDR2 YNNKEL (reference sequence). J gave up 3 bases and V 0 bases, and 12 bases lay outside the gene matches. The CDR3 sequence is 19 residues long. This CDR3 reads CASSQDRGLAGWLRYEQYF. The CDR3 bases are TGTGCCAGCAGCCAAGATAGAGGACTAGCGGGATGGCTTCGCTACGAGCAGTACTTC.

The chain has TRBV21-1 and TRBJ2-7; the table's D call TRBD1 went unverified against the DNA. TRBV21-1 is a recognized pseudogene. CDR3 length: 16 residues. The CDR3 nucleotides read TGTGCCAGCAGCAAAGTGGGGCCAGGCTGGGACTACGAGCAGTACTTC. This codes for CASSKVGPGWDYEQYF.

The chain joins TRBV6-6 to TRBJ2-7, with D maybe TRBD2 (6 bases). Germline V gene data show CDR1 as MNHNY and CDR2 as SVGAGI (reference sequence). The length of the CDR3 is 15 residues. Deletions cut 0 bases from V and 1 base from J, with 10 bases between. CDR3 coding DNA: TGTGCCAGCAGTTACTCGCCAGGGAGGTCCTACGAGCAGTACTTC. It translates to CASSYSPGRSYEQYF.

The V gene is TRBV5-1, the J gene TRBJ2-5, with D uncertain. Germline assignment: CDR1 SGHRS and CDR2 YFSETQ. V dropped 0 bases and J dropped 1 base, with 13 bases sitting between them. The CDR3 runs to 16 residues. Here the CDR3 DNA reads TGCGCCAGCAGCTTGGCCTTTCCTACAGCCCAAGAGACCCAGTACTTC. This translates into CASSLAFPTAQETQYF.

The chain couples TRBV28 to TRBJ1-5, with 11 bases that match TRBD1. V trimming: 1 base; J trimming: 6 bases; junction bases outside the gene matches: 2. From germline, CDR1 is MDHEN and CDR2 SYDVKM. The CDR3 is 15 residues long. For the CDR3, the DNA is TGTGCCAGCAGTTTATTTGGGACAGGGGGTCAGCCCCAGCATTTT. It specifies CASSLFGTGGQPQHF.

V and J are TRBV6-5 and TRBJ1-3, with D tentatively TRBD1 (6 bases). V lost 2 bases and J lost 4, with 12 bases in between. The CDR3 covers 15 residues. Per germline, CDR1 MNHEY and CDR2 SVGAGI. CDR3 sequence: CASSYPRDKGNTIYF. DNA for the CDR3: TGTGCCAGCAGTTACCCCCGGGACAAAGGAAACACCATATATTTT.

V gene TRBV5-1 combines with J gene TRBJ1-5, with 9 bases identical to TRBD1. Germline CDR1 reads SGHRS; CDR2 reads YFSETQ. V shed 5 bases and J 1 base; nucleotides not matched to a gene: 4. The CDR3 extends over 15 amino acids. This CDR3 reads CASRTGTGSNQPQHF. CDR3 DNA: TGCGCCAGCAGAACCGGGACAGGGAGCAATCAGCCCCAGCATTTT.